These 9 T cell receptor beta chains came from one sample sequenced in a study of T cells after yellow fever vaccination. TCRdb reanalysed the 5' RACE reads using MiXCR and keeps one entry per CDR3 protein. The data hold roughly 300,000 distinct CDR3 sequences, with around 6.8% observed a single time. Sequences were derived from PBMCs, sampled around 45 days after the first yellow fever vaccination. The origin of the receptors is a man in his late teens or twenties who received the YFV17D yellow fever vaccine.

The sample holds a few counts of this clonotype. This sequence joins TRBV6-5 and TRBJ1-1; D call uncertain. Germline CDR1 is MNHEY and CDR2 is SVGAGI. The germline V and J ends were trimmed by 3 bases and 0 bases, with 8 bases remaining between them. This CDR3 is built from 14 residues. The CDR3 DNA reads TGTGCCAGCAGTTATTCCTCCGTGAACACTGAAGCTTTCTTT. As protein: CASSYSSVNTEAFF.

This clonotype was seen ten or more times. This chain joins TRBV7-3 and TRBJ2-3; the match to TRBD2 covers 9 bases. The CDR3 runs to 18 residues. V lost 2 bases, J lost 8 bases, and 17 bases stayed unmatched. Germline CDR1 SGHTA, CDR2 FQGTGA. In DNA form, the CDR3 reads TGTGCCAGCAGCTTATATCCCCACACTACTGCGGGGGGGGGTACGCAGTATTTT. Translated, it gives CASSLYPHTTAGGGTQYF.

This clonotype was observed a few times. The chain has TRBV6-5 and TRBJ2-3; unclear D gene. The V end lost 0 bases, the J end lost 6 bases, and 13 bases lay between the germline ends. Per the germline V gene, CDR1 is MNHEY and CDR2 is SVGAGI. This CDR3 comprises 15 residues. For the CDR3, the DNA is TGTGCCAGCAGTTACTCGGCAGGCGTCGGGGATACGCAGTATTTT. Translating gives CASSYSAGVGDTQYF.

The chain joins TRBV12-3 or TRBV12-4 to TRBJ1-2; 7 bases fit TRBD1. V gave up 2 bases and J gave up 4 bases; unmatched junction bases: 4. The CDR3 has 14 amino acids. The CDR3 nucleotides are TGTGCCAGCAGTTTACGACAGGGTGGCTATGGCTACACCTTC. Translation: CASSLRQGGYGYTF.

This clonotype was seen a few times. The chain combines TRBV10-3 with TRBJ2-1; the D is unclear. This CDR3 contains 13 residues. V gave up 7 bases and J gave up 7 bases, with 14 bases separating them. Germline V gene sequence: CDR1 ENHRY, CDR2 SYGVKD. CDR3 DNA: TGTGCCATCACTGCCGACAACGGGAATGAGCAGTTCTTC. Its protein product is CAITADNGNEQFF.

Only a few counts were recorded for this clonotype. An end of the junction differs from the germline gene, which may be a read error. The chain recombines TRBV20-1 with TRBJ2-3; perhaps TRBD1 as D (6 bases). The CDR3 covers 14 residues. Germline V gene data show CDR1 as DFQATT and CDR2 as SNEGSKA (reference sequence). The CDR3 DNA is TGCTGTGCTACGTACCCGAGGGGGACAGATACGCAGTATTTT. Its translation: CCATYPRGTDTQYF.

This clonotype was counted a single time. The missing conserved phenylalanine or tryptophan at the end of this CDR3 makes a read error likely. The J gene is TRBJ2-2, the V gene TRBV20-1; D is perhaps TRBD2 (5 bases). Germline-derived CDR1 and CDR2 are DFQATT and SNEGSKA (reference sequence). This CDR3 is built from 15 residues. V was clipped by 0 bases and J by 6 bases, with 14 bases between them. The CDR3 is CSARDPSGKAGELFS. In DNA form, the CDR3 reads TGCAGTGCTAGAGATCCGTCCGGGAAGGCCGGGGAGCTGTTTTCT.

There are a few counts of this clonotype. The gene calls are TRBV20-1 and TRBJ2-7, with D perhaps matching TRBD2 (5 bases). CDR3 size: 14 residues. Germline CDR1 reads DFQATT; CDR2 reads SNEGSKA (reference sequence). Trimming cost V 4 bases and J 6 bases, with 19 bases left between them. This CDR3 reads CSAMRGRGFSEQYF. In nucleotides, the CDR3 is TGCAGTGCTATGCGCGGTCGAGGGTTTTCCGAGCAGTACTTC.

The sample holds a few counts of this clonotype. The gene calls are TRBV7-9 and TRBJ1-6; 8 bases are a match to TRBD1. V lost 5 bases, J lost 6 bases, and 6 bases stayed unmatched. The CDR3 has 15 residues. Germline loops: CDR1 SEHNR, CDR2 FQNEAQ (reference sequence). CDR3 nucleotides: TGTGCCAGCAGCCCCGGACAGGGACCTAATTCACCCCTCCACTTT. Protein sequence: CASSPGQGPNSPLHF.